This T cell receptor (beta chain) was recovered during a study of control samples from healthy donors and cancer patients. Repertoires were generated with immunoSEQ multiplex PCR, while TCRdb's copy carries only in-frame clones and drops some. This sample has under 150,000 clones, with about 90% found just once. Germline-derived CDR1 and CDR2 are LNHDA and SQIVND (reference sequence). The CDR3 consists of 15 residues. J was trimmed by 7 bases and V by 4 bases; bases with no gene match: 9. This clonotype originated in a man in his fifties with head and neck cancer. This chain joins TRBV19 and TRBJ2-1, with 8 nucleotides matching TRBD2. Sequencing was done on a sample of PBMCs. The CDR3 coding sequence is TGTGCCAGTAGTACAACCAGCGGGAGTATAAATGAGCAGTTCTTC. This gives the protein CASSTTSGSINEQFF.